The source of this TCR beta chain is a study of cytomegalovirus exposure and HLA in healthy donors. Study findings and constraints: It emerged from a later analysis that several of the most significant clusters appeared to be linked to common viral pathogens. Associated with cytomegalovirus, according to the listing, were 150 to 200 TCR beta chains. When presence/absence was analysed, sequencing depth was taken to be roughly uniform across donors.

Researchers ran the PCR with 60 Vbeta and 13 Jbeta primers. Original processing notes: Later analysis identified 65 million to 80 million unique TCR beta chains, about 10 million shared. TCRdb's table, derived via immunoSEQ multiplex PCR, lists solely in-frame clones and lacks some. V and J calls and clone size follow that table, whereas D and trimming were derived from the DNA. Altogether some 150,000 clones are present, 80% being singletons, with the ten largest covering about 13%. The CDR3 covers 17 residues. V shed 3 bases, J shed 3 bases, and the junction held 9 bases outside the gene matches. In germline, CDR1 is SGHAT, CDR2 FQDESV (reference sequence). Comment on this clone: The antigen is undetermined.

The clonotype was recovered from a man under 40 in good health and CMV-seropositive. The chain carries TRBV11-1 and TRBJ2-3; 10 positions match TRBD2. The sequencing sample was made of PBMCs. In DNA, the CDR3 is TGTGCCAGCAGCTTGTGGGCGGCTAGCGGGAGAACAGATACGCAGTATTTT. Amino acid sequence: CASSLWAASGRTDTQYF.